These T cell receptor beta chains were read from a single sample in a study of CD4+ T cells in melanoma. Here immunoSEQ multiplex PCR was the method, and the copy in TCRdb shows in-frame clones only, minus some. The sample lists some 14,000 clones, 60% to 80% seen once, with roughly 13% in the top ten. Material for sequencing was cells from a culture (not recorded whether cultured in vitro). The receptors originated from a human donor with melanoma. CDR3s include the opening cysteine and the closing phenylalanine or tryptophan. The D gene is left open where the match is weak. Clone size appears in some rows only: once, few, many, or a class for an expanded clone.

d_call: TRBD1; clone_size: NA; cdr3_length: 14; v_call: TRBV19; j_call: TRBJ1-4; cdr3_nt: TGTGCCAGTAGTGGACAGGCAACTAATGAAAAACTGTTTTTT; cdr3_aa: CASSGQATNEKLFF
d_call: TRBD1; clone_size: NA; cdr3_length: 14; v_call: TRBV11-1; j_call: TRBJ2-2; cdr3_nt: TGTGCCAGCAGATCGGGACAGGGGAAGAGGGAGCTGTTTTTT; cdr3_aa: CASRSGQGKRELFF
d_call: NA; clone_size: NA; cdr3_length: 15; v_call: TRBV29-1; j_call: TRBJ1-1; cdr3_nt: TGCAGCGTTGATGGAAGTAGTCGGGGGAACACTGAAGCTTTCTTT; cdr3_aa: CSVDGSSRGNTEAFF
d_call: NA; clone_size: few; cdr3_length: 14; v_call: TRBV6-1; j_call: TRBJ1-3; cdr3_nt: TGTGCCAGCAGTGCTTGGGGCATGGGAAACACCATATATTTT; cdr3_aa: CASSAWGMGNTIYF
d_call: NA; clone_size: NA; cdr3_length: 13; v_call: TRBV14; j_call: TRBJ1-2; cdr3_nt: TGTGCCAGCAGCCAAGGGCAGGGATATGGCTACACCTTC; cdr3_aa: CASSQGQGYGYTF
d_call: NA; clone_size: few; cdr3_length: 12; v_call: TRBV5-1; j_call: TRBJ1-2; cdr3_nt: TGCGCCAGCAGCCGGGACAATTCGGGCTACACCTTC; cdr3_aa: CASSRDNSGYTF
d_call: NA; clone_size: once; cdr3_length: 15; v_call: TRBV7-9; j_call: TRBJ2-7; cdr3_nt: TGTGCCAGCAGCCGCGTGGGAGTCCCCCCTGAAGAGCAGTACTTC; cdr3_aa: CASSRVGVPPEEQYF
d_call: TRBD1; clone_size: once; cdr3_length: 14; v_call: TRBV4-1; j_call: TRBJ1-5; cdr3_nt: TGCGCCAGCAGCCGACAGGGGAGGGATCAGCCCCAGCATTTT; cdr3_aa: CASSRQGRDQPQHF
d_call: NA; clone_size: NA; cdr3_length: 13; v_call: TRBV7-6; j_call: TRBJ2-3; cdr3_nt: TGTGCCAGCAGCTTAGCGCGAAGGGATACGCAGTATTTT; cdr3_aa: CASSLARRDTQYF
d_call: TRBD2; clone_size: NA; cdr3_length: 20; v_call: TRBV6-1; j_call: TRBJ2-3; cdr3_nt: TGTGCCAGCAGTGGTACACCGGGACTAGCGGGGGCCAGGAGCACAGATACGCAGTATTTT; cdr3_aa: CASSGTPGLAGARSTDTQYF
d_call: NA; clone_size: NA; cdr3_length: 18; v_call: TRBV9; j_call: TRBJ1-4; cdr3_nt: TGTGCCAGCAGCGGTTCTAAGTCGGTCCTTACAACTAATGAAAAACTGTTTTTT; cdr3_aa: CASSGSKSVLTTNEKLFF
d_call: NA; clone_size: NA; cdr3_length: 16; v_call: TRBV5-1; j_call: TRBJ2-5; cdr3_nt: TGCGCCAGCAGCTTGTATGCGGTAGCTGCCCAAGAGACCCAGTACTTC; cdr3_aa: CASSLYAVAAQETQYF
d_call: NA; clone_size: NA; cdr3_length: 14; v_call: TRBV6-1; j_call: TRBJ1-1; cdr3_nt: TGTGCCAGCAGTGGGGGACAACGGTACACTGAAGCTTTCTTT; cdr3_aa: CASSGGQRYTEAFF
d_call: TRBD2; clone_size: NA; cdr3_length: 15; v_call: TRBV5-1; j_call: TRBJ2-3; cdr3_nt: TGCGCCAGCAGCGTCCAGCGGGGGGGCACAGATACGCAGTATTTT; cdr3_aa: CASSVQRGGTDTQYF
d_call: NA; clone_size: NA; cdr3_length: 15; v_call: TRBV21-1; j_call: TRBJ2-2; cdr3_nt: TGTGCCAGCAGCAAAGCGATAGAGAACACCGGGGAGCTGTTTTTT; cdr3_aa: CASSKAIENTGELFF
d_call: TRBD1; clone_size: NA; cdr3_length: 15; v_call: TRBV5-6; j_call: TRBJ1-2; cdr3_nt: TGTGCCAGCAGCTTGGAAGGGACAGGGGGCATTGGCTACACCTTC; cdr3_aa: CASSLEGTGGIGYTF
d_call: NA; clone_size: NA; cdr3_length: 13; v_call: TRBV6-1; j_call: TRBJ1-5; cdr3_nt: TGTGCCAGCAGTGGTCAGCTCAATCAGCCCCAGCATTTT; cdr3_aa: CASSGQLNQPQHF
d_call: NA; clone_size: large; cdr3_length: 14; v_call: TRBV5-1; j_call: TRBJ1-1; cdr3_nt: TGCGCCAGCAGCTCCGAGGGGATGGGGACTGAAGCTTTCTTT; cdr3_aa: CASSSEGMGTEAFF
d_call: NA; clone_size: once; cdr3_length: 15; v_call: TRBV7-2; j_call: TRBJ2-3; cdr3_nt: TGTGCCAGCAGCTTAGTTGGGACAAGCACAGATACGCAGTATTTT; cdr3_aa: CASSLVGTSTDTQYF
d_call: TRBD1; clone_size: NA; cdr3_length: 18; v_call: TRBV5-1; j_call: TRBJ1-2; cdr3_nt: TGCGCCAGCAGCCGCGATTCCCAGGGGACAGGGGGCGGCGGTGGCTACACCTTC; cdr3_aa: CASSRDSQGTGGGGGYTF
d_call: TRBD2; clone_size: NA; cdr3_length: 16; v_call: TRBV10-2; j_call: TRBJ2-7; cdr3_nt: TGCGCCAGCCTCCCGAGGGTAGCGGGGGTGGTGTACGAGCAGTACTTC; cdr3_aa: CASLPRVAGVVYEQYF
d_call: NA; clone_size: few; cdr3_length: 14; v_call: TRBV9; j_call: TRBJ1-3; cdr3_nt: TGTGCCAGCAGCGTAGACAGCTCTGGAAACACCATATATTTT; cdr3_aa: CASSVDSSGNTIYF
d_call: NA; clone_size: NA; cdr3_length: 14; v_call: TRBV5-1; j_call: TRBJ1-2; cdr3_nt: TGCGCCAGCAGCGCGGGGCGAATTAACTATGGCTACACCTTC; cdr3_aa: CASSAGRINYGYTF
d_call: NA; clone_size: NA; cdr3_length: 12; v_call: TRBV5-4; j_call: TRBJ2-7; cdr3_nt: TGTGCCAGCAGTCGGGACAACTACGAGCAGTACTTC; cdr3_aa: CASSRDNYEQYF
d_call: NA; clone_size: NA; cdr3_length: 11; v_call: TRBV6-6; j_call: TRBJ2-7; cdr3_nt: TGTGCCAGCAGTCATCGATACGAGCAGTACTTC; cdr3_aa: CASSHRYEQYF
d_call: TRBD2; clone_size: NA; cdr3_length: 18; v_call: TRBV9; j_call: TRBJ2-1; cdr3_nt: TGTGCCAGCAGCTTTGGACTAGCGGGGAGTGTAGGTAACAATGAGCAGTTCTTC; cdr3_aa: CASSFGLAGSVGNNEQFF
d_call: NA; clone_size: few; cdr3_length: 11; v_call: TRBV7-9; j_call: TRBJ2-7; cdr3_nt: TGTGCCAGCAGCCCCTGGTCCGAGCAGTACTTC; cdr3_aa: CASSPWSEQYF
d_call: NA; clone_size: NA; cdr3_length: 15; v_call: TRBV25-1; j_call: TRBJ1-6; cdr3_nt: TGTGCCAGCAGTGCCCGGACCCAGGGTAATTCACCCCTCCACTTT; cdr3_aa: CASSARTQGNSPLHF
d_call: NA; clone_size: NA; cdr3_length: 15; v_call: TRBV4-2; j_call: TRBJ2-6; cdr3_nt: TGTGCCAGCAGCCAAGCAGGGACTGGGGCCAACGTCCTGACTTTC; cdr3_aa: CASSQAGTGANVLTF
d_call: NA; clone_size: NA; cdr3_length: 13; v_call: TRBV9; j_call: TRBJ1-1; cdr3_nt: TGTGCCAGCAGCGTAACATTCCCAGGGGAAGCTTTCTTT; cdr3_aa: CASSVTFPGEAFF
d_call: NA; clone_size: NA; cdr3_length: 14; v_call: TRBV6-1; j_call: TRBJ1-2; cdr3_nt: TGTGCCAGCAGTGAAGACCCCCGTGGGGCCGGCTACACCTTC; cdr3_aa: CASSEDPRGAGYTF
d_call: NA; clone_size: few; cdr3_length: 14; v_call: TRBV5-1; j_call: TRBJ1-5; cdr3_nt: TGCGCCAGCAGCTTGGGGGGGCCCGGTGAGCCCCAGCATTTT; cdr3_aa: CASSLGGPGEPQHF
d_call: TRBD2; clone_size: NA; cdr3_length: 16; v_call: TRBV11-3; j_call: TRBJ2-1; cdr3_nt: TGTGCCAGCAGCGACCGCCTAGCGGGGGGTCCCAATGAGCAGTTCTTC; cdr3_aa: CASSDRLAGGPNEQFF
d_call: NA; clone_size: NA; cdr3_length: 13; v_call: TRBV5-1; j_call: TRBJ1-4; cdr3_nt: TGCGCCAGCAGTCAGGAAATCAATGAAAAACTGTTTTTT; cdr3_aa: CASSQEINEKLFF
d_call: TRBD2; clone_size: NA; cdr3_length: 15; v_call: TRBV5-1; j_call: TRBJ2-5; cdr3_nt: TGCGCCAGCACTCGAATAGCGGGGGCCAAAGAGACCCAGTACTTC; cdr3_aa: CASTRIAGAKETQYF
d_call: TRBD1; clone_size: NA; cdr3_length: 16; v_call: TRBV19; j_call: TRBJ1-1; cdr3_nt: TGTGCCAGTAGTACTTCCCCGGGGACAGGGAACACTGAAGCTTTCTTT; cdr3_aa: CASSTSPGTGNTEAFF
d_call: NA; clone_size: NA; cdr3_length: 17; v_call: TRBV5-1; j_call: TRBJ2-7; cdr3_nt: TGCGCCAGCAGCTGGGGTTTCGGTGTTGGGGCCAGCTACGAGCAGTACTTC; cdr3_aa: CASSWGFGVGASYEQYF
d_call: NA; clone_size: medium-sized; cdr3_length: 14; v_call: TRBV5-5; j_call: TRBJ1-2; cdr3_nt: TGTGCCAGCAGCTTTGATCCGGTTTCGAGCGGCTACACCTTC; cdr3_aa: CASSFDPVSSGYTF
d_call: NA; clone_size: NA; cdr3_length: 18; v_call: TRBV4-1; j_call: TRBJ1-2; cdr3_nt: TGCGCCAGCAGCCATCGTTTGGGCAGCGGAGGCAATTACTATGGCTACACCTTC; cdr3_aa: CASSHRLGSGGNYYGYTF
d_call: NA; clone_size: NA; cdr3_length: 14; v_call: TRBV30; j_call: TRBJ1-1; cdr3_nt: TGTGCCCAATTAACGGGGGCGTCGAACACTGAAGCTTTCTTT; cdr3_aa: CAQLTGASNTEAFF
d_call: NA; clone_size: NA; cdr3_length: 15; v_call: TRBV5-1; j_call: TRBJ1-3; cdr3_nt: TGCGCCAGCAGCTTGACAGGGATTCAAGGAAACACCATATATTTT; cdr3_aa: CASSLTGIQGNTIYF
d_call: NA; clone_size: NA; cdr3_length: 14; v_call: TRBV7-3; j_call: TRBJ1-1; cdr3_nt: TGTGCCAGCAGCTTACTGGGAGAGAACACTGAAGCTTTCTTT; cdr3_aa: CASSLLGENTEAFF
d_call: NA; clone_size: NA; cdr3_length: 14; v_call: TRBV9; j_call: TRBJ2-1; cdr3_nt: TGTGCCAGCAGCGTAGAGGCAGTGGTCAATGAGCAGTTCTTC; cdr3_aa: CASSVEAVVNEQFF
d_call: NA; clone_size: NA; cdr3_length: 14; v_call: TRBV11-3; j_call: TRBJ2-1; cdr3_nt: TGTGCCAGCAGCTTACAGGGGCATTACAATGAGCAGTTCTTC; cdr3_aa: CASSLQGHYNEQFF
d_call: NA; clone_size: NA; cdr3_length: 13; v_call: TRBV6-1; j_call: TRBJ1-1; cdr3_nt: TGTGCCAGCAGTGTGACCAGGACCCTTGAAGCTTTCTTT; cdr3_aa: CASSVTRTLEAFF
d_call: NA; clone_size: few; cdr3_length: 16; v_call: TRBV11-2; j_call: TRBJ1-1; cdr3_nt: TGTGCCAGCAGCTTAGAATTTGGGGCCAAGAACACTGAAGCTTTCTTT; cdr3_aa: CASSLEFGAKNTEAFF
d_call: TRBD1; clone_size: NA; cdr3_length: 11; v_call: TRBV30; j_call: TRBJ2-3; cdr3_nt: TGTGCCTGGAGTCTGGACAGGCGAGAGTATTTT; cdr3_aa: CAWSLDRREYF
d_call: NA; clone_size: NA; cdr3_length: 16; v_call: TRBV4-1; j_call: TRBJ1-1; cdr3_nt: TGCGCCAGCAGCCAAAGACGGGTGGGGGAGAGGACTGAAGCTTTCTTT; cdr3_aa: CASSQRRVGERTEAFF